The 17 T cell receptor beta chains given below trace back to one sample, sequenced in a study of blood T cell repertoires in COVID-19. TCRdb's table, derived via immunoSEQ multiplex PCR, lists solely in-frame clones and lacks some. In the table there are a few hundred thousand clones, about 87% of which are singletons. The sequenced material came from PBMCs or T cells enriched from blood (not recorded which). The receptors here all came from a woman aged 40 to 49 with acute COVID-19.

This chain uses TRBV19 with TRBJ2-7, with TRBD1 identical over 10 bases. Unmatched junction bases numbered 16, after V lost 4 bases and J lost 4 bases. Looked up from germline, CDR1 is LNHDA and CDR2 is SQIVND (reference sequence). This CDR3 has 18 residues. The CDR3: CASSNQPPDRGFLYEQYV. The DNA for the CDR3 is TGTGCCAGTAGTAATCAACCCCCGGACAGGGGGTTTTTGTACGAGCAGTACGTC.

This CDR3 reads CASGPGLPTYEQYF. The CDR3 DNA follows: TGCGCCAGCGGACCGGGACTGCCAACCTACGAGCAGTACTTC. This chain joins TRBV5-1 and TRBJ2-7; D might be TRBD2 (6 bases). CDR3 size: 14 residues. V gave up 7 bases and J gave up 2 bases, with 16 bases separating them. Germline loops: CDR1 SGHRS, CDR2 YFSETQ.

In this sample, this clone turned up many times. CDR3 DNA: TGTGCCAGCAGCCCCCAGGGGATCATCTCTGGAAACACCATATATTTT. Translation: CASSPQGIISGNTIYF. The chain combines TRBV28 with TRBJ1-3, with a possible D match to TRBD1 (6 bases). The ends were cut back, 6 bases at V and 0 bases at J, with 15 bases in the middle. In germline, CDR1 is MDHEN, CDR2 SYDVKM. There are 16 residues in the CDR3.

This clone showed up just a few times. The chain recombines TRBV9 with TRBJ1-2; D is uncertain. The CDR3 has 11 residues. Germline assignment: CDR1 SGDLS and CDR2 YYNGEE. The ends were cut back, 4 bases at V and 7 bases at J, with 8 bases in the middle. The DNA for the CDR3 is TGTGCCAGCAGCTTCCCGGGTGGCTACACCTTC. Its translation is CASSFPGGYTF.

V is TRBV7-9 and J is TRBJ2-7, with D possibly matching TRBD2 (5 bases). V was trimmed by 4 bases and J by 2 bases, leaving 18 bases between them. The germline V gene has CDR1 SEHNR and CDR2 FQNEAQ (reference sequence). The CDR3 loop spans 16 amino acids. Here the CDR3 DNA reads TGTGCCAGCAGCTCCACAACGGGAAGCTTTCCCTACGAGCAGTACGTC. The encoded protein is CASSSTTGSFPYEQYV.

CDR3 nucleotides: TGTGCCAGCAGCCCCGGCCTCGGACAGTCCTACAATGAGCAGTTCTTC. This gives the protein CASSPGLGQSYNEQFF. The chain joins TRBV5-4 to TRBJ2-1, with D perhaps TRBD1 (6 bases). This CDR3 spans 16 amino acids. V was cut by 4 bases and J by 1 base, with 15 bases left in between. Germline lookup yields CDR1 SGHNT and CDR2 YYREEE (reference sequence).

The chain carries TRBV11-2 and TRBJ1-6; D unresolved. With 1 base removed from V and 4 bases from J, the gap between germline ends came to 11 bases. The CDR3 totals 16 residues. Looked up from germline, CDR1 is SGHAT and CDR2 is FQNNGV. The CDR3 region has the DNA TGTGCCAGCAGCTTAGGGGAGGGTTCGTATAATTCACCCCTCCACTTT. Amino acids: CASSLGEGSYNSPLHF.

Turning to this clone: Distinct nucleotide sequences in the sample also encode this CDR3. The gene calls are TRBV27 and TRBJ1-2; weak D call: TRBD1 (5 bases). CDR3 length: 12 amino acids. V lost 5 bases and J 4 bases, leaving 8 bases between the germline ends. Germline values: CDR1 MNHEY, CDR2 SMNVEV (reference sequence). The DNA for the CDR3 is TGTGCCAGCAGTCCCCAGGGCTATGGCTACACCTTC. Its translation: CASSPQGYGYTF.

The V and J genes are TRBV12-3 or TRBV12-4 and TRBJ1-2; D unclear. The CDR3 contains 13 residues. The V and J ends lost 8 bases and 2 bases respectively, with 12 bases between them. CDR3 protein: CASSGATNYGYTF. The CDR3 DNA follows: TGTGCCAGCTCAGGTGCTACCAACTATGGCTACACCTTC.

Notes on this clone: Germline is not matched at one junction end, which may reflect a read error. The genes are TRBV10-3 and TRBJ1-6, with D possibly TRBD1 on 6 matching bases. Germline CDR1 and CDR2: ENHRY and SYGVKD. CDR3 length equals 13 residues. The CDR3 region is CATLGTLNSPLHF. The CDR3 DNA follows: TGTGCCACCCTCGGGACACTAAATTCTCCCCTCCACTTT.

For the CDR3, the DNA is TGTGCCAGCACCACGGGGGAGACCCAGTACTTC. Amino acid sequence: CASTTGETQYF. This chain uses TRBV12-3 or TRBV12-4 with TRBJ2-5; weak D call: TRBD2 (5 bases). This CDR3 has 11 residues. Trimming took 7 bases from V and 5 from J, leaving 8 bases between them.

The chain is built from TRBV9 and TRBJ1-5, with D unresolved. Between the trimmed V and J ends, which lost 0 bases and 5 bases, there was a span of 21 bases. CDR1 is SGDLS and CDR2 is YYNGEE in the germline V gene. This CDR3 is built from 18 residues. The CDR3 nucleotides are TGTGCCAGCAGCGTAGCTAAGGCTCGTGCCCTACAGCATCAGCCCCAGCATTTT. Translation: CASSVAKARALQHQPQHF.

The chain is built from TRBV15 and TRBJ2-7; 9 positions agree with TRBD2. Germline V gene data show CDR1 as LNHNV and CDR2 as YYDKDF (reference sequence). V lost 5 bases and J lost 2; bases outside the gene matches: 7. The CDR3 runs to 15 residues. CDR3 amino acids: CATSGVSGRPYEQYF. The CDR3, as DNA: TGTGCCACCAGCGGCGTTAGCGGGAGACCCTACGAGCAGTACTTC.

The chain links TRBV3-1 (or the pseudogene TRBV3-2) to TRBJ1-2, with TRBD1 identical over 7 bases. CDR1 and CDR2 from the germline V gene are LGHDT and YNNKEL (reference sequence). After removal of 4 bases from V and 2 bases from J, the junction contained 13 bases not matched to a gene. The CDR3 has 17 amino acids. The CDR3 loop reads CASSPYLSGTDNYGYTF. The CDR3 DNA is TGTGCCAGCAGCCCTTACCTCTCCGGGACAGACAACTATGGCTACACCTTC.

The chain employs TRBV10-2 and TRBJ2-7; 10 bases line up with TRBD1. Germline V lookup: CDR1 WSHSY, CDR2 SAAADI. The CDR3 sequence is 12 residues long. V was clipped by 8 bases and J by 4 bases; unmatched bases: 2. In nucleotides, the CDR3 is TGCGCCAGCCGGGACAGGGGATACGAGCAGTACGTC. Encoded protein: CASRDRGYEQYV.

This rearrangement joins TRBV5-1 to TRBJ1-4; TRBD1 might be the D (6 bases). The germline gives CDR1 SGHRS, CDR2 YFSETQ. The V gene lost 0 bases and the J gene lost 7 bases, with 10 bases spanning the gap. The CDR3 covers 14 residues. CDR3 protein: CASSLAGAGEKLFF. The CDR3 DNA reads as TGCGCCAGCAGCTTGGCAGGGGCGGGTGAAAAACTGTTTTTT.

V gene TRBV4-3 combines with J gene TRBJ2-2, with 8 nucleotides matching TRBD1. V dropped 3 bases and J dropped 5; count of bases not matched to a gene: 14. The CDR3 is made up of 18 amino acids. Per the germline V gene, CDR1 is LGHNA and CDR2 is YSLEER. CDR3 sequence (DNA): TGCGCCAGCAGCCAGGTAGACAGGGGTCTAAGCCGGACCGGGGAGCTGTTTTTT. Its translation: CASSQVDRGLSRTGELFF.